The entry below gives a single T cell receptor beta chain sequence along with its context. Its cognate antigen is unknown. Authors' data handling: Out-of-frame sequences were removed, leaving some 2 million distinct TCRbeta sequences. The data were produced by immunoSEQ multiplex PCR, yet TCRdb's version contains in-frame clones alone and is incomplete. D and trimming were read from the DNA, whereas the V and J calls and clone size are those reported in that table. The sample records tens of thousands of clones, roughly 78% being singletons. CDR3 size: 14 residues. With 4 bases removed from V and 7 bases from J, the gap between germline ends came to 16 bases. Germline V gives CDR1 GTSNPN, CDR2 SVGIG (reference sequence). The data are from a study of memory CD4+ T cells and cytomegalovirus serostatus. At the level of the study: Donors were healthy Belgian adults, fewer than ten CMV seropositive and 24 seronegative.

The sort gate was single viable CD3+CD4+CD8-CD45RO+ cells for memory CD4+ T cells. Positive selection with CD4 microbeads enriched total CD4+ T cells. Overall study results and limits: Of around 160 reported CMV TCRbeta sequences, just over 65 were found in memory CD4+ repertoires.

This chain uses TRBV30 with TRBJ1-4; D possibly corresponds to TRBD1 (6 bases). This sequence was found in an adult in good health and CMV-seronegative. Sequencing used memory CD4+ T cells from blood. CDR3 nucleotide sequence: TGTGCCTGGAAAGGGGGAGGGGGGTTTGAAAAACTGTTTTTT. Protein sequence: CAWKGGGGFEKLFF.